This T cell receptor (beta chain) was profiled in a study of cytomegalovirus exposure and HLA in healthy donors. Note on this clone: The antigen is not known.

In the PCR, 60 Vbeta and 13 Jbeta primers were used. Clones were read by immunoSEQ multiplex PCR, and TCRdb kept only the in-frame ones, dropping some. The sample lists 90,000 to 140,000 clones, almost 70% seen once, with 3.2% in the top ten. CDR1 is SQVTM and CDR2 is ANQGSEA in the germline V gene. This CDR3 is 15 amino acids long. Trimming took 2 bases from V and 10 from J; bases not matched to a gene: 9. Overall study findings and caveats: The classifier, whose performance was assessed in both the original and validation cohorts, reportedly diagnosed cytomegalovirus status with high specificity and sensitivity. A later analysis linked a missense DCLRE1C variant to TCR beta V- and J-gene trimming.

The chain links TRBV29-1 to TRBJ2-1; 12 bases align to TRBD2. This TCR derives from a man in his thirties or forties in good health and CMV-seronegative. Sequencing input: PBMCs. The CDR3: CSVEHLAGGPGEQFF. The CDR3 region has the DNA TGCAGCGTTGAACATCTAGCGGGAGGGCCGGGAGAGCAGTTCTTC.